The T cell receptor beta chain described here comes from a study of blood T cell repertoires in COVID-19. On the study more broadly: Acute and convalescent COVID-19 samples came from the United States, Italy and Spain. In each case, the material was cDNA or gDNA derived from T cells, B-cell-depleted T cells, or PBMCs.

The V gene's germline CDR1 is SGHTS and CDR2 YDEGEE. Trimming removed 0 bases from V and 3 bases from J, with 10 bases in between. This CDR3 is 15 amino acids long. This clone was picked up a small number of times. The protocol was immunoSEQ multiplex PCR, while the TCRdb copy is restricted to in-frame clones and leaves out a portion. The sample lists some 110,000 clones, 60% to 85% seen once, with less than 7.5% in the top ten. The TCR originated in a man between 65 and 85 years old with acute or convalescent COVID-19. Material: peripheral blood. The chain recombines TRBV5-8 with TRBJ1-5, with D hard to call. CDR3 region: CASSLASADNQPQHF. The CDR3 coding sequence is TGTGCCAGCAGCTTGGCGTCGGCGGACAATCAGCCCCAGCATTTT.